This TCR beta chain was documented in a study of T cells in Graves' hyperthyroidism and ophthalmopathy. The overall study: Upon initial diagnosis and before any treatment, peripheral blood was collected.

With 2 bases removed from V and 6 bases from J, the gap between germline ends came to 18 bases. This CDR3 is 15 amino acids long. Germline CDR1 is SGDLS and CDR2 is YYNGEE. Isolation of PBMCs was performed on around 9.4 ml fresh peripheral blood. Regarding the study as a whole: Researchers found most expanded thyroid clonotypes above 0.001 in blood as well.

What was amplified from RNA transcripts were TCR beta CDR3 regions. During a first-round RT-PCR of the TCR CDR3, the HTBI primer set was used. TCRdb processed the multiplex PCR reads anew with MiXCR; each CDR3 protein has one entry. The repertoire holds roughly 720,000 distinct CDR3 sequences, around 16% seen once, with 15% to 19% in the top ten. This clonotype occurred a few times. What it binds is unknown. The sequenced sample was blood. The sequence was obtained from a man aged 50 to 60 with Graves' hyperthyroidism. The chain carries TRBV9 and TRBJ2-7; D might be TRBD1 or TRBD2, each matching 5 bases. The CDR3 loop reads CASSVRGAPLGEQYF. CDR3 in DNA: TGTGCCAGCAGCGTGAGAGGGGCGCCTCTGGGCGAGCAGTACTTC.